The table lists the clone carrying this T cell receptor beta chain with many counts. This sample was taken from a study of regulatory T cells in long-lasting Graves disease. V shed 6 bases and J shed 0 bases, with 15 bases lying between them. The CDR3 has 16 amino acids. In building TCR beta libraries, iRepertoire HTBI primers were used together with Arm-PCR of CDR3 regions. Via MiXCR, TCRdb re-called the multiplex PCR reads, giving one row per CDR3 protein. This table holds about 530,000 distinct CDR3 sequences, approximately 16% found once. Sample time point: newly diagnosed GD, antithyroid drugs for less than 3 months. RNA isolated from PBMCs was used to make the TCR library. Patient provenance is recorded as an endocrinology department in Xi'an, China. The sample was also reused in another study, on T cells in Graves' hyperthyroidism and ophthalmopathy. From that study: Prediction of ophthalmopathy progression came a median approximately 7 months pre-onset.

The sample in question was peripheral blood mononuclear cells (PBMCs), obtained at new diagnosis, from a patient treated with antithyroid drugs. This rearrangement joins TRBV12-3 or TRBV12-4 to TRBJ2-4; D remains ambiguous. The sequence was obtained from a woman between 40 and 65 years old with Graves disease. The CDR3 sequence: CASSLRVTLAKNIQYF. The CDR3 DNA reads TGTGCCAGCAGCCTTAGGGTCACTTTAGCCAAAAACATTCAGTACTTC.